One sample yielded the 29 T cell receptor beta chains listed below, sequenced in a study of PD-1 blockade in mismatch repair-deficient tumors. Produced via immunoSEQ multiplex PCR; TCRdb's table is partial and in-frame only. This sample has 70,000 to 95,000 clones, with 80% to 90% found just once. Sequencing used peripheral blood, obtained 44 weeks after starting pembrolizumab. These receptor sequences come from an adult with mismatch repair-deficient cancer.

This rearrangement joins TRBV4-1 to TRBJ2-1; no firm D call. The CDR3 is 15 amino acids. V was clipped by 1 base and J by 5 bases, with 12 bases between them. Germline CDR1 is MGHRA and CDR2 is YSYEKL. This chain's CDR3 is CASSQAELKDNEQFF. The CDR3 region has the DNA TGCGCCAGCAGCCAAGCTGAGTTAAAGGACAATGAGCAGTTCTTC.

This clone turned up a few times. The CDR3 reads CASSPGGKGTEAFF. Written as DNA, the CDR3 is TGTGCCAGCTCACCGGGGGGCAAAGGCACTGAAGCTTTCTTT. This rearrangement joins TRBV18 to TRBJ1-1, with a tentative D call TRBD1 (6 bases). With 3 bases removed from V and 4 bases from J, the gap between germline ends came to 12 bases. Germline V gene data show CDR1 as KGHSH and CDR2 as LQKENI. The CDR3 runs to 14 residues. Full variable domain (rest looked up from reference TRBV18 and TRBJ1-1): NAGVMQNPRHLVRRRGQEARLRCSPMKGHSHVYWYRQLPEEGLKFMVYLQKENIIDESGMPKERFSAEFPKEGPSILRIQQVVRGDSAAYFCASSPGGKGTEAFFGQGTRLTVV.

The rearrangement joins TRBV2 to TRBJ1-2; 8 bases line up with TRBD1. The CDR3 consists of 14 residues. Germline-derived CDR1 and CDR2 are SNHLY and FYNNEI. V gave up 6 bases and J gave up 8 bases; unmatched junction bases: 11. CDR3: CASSRLGQGRGYTF. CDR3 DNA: TGTGCCAGCAGCCGCCTCGGACAGGGCCGAGGCTACACCTTC.

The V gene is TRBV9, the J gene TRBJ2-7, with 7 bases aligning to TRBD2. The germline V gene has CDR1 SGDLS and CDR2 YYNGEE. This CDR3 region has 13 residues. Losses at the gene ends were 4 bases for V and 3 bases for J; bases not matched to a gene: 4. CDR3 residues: CASSRGGSYEQYF. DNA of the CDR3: TGTGCCAGCAGCCGGGGAGGGAGCTACGAGCAGTACTTC.

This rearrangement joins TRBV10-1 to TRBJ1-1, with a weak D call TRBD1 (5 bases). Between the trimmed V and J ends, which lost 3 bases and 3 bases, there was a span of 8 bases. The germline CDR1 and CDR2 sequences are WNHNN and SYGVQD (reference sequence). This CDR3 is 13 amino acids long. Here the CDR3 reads CASSEQAYTEAFF. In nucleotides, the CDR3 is TGCGCCAGCAGTGAACAGGCCTACACTGAAGCTTTCTTT.

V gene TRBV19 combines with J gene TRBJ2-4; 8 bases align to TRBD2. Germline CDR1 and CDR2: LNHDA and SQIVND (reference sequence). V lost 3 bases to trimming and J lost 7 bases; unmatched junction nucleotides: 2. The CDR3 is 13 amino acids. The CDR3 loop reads CASSMPGGNIQYF. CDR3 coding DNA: TGTGCCAGTAGTATGCCGGGAGGGAACATTCAGTACTTC. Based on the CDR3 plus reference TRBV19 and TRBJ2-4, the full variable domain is DGGITQSPKYLFRKEGQNVTLSCEQNLNHDAMYWYRQDPGQGLRLIYYSQIVNDFQKGDIAEGYSVSREKKESFPLTVTSAQKNPTAFYLCASSMPGGNIQYFGAGTRLSVL.

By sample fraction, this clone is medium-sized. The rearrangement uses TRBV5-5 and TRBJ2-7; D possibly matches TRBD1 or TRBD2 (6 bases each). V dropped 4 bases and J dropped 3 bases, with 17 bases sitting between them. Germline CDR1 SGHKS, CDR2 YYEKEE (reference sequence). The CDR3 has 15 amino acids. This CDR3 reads CASSPLGGQLYEQYF. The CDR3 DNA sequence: TGTGCCAGCAGCCCCCTAGGGGGGCAGCTCTACGAGCAGTACTTC.

The CDR3 is CASSSVGSGSTDTQYF. The DNA of the CDR3 is TGTGCCAGCAGCTCGGTCGGTAGCGGGAGCACAGATACGCAGTATTTT. The chain recombines TRBV7-2 with TRBJ2-3, with 7 bases identical to TRBD2. CDR1 and CDR2 from the germline V gene are SGHTA and FQGNSA. There are 16 residues in the CDR3. J gave up 0 bases and V 4 bases, and 7 bases lay outside the gene matches. Full variable domain (outside the CDR3, taken from reference TRBV7-2 and TRBJ2-3): GAGVSQSPSNKVTEKGKDVELRCDPISGHTALYWYRQSLGQGLEFLIYFQGNSAPDKSGLPSDRFSAERTGGSVSTLTIQRTQQEDSAVYLCASSSVGSGSTDTQYFGPGTRLTVL.

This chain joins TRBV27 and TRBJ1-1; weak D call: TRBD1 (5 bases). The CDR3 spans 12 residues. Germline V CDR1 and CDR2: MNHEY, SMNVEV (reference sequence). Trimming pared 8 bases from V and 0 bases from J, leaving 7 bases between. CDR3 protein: CASGTVNTEAFF. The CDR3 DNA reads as TGTGCCAGCGGGACGGTGAACACTGAAGCTTTCTTT.

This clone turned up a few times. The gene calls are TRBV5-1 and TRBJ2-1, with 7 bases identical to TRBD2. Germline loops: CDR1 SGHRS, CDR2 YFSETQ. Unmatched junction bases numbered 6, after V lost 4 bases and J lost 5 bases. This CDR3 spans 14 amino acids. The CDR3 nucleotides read TGCGCCAGCAGCCTGAGGGCGGGGGACAATGAGCAGTTCTTC. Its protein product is CASSLRAGDNEQFF.

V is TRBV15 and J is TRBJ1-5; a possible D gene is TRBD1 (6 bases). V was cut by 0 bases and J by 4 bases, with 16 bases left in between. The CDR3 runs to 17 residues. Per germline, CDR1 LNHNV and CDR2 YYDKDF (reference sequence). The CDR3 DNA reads TGTGCCACCAGCAGAGATTTTGGGGGGCGGAGGAATCAGCCCCAGCATTTT. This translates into CATSRDFGGRRNQPQHF. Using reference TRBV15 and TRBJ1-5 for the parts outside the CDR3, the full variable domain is DAMVIQNPRYQVTQFGKPVTLSCSQTLNHNVMYWYQQKSSQAPKLLFHYYDKDFNNEADTPDNFQSRRPNTSFCFLDIRSPGLGDTAMYLCATSRDFGGRRNQPQHFGDGTRLSIL.

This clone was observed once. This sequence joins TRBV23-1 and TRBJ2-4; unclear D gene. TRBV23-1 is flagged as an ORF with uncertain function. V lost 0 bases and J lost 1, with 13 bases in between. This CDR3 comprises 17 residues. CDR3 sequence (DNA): TGCGCCAGCAGTCAATCGCCAGGTCTCTCGGCCAAAAACATTCAGTACTTC. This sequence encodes CASSQSPGLSAKNIQYF.

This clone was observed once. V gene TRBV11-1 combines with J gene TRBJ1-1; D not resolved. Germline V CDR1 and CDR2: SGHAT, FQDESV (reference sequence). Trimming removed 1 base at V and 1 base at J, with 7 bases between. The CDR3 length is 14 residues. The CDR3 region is CASSLGTKNTEAFF. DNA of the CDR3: TGTGCCAGCAGCTTAGGTACAAAGAACACTGAAGCTTTCTTT.

The CDR3 is CASSSGFNTEAFF. The CDR3 region has the DNA TGTGCCAGCAGCTCAGGCTTCAACACTGAAGCTTTCTTT. The rearrangement uses TRBV9 and TRBJ1-1; D not resolved. The V gene's germline CDR1 is SGDLS and CDR2 YYNGEE. The CDR3 spans 13 residues. With 4 bases removed from V and 2 bases from J, the gap between germline ends came to 9 bases.

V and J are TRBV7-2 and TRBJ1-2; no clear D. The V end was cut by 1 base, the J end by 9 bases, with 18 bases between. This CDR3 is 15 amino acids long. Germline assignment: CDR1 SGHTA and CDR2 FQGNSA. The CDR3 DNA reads TGTGCCAGCAGCTTAGTTCTGGCAGGAAGTCGGAGCTACACCTTC. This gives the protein CASSLVLAGSRSYTF.

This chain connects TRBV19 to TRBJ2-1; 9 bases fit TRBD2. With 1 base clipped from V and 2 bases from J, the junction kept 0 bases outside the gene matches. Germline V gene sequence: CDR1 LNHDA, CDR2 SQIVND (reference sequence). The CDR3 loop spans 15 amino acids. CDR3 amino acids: CASSIVAGAYNEQFF. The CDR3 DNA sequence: TGTGCCAGTAGTATAGTAGCGGGAGCCTACAATGAGCAGTTCTTC. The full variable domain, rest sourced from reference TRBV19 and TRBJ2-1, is DGGITQSPKYLFRKEGQNVTLSCEQNLNHDAMYWYRQDPGQGLRLIYYSQIVNDFQKGDIAEGYSVSREKKESFPLTVTSAQKNPTAFYLCASSIVAGAYNEQFFGPGTRLTVL.

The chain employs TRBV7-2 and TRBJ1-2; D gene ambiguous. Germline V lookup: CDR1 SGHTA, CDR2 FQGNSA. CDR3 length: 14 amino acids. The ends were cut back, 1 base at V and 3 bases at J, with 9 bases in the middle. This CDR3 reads CASSLVWDDYGYTF. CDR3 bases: TGTGCCAGCAGCTTAGTTTGGGATGACTATGGCTACACCTTC.

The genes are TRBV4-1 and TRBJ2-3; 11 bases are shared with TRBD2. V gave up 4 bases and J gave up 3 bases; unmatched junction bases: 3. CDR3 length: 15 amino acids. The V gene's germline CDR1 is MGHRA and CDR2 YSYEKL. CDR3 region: CASSLVAGGTDTQYF. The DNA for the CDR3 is TGCGCCAGCAGCCTCGTAGCGGGAGGGACAGATACGCAGTATTTT.

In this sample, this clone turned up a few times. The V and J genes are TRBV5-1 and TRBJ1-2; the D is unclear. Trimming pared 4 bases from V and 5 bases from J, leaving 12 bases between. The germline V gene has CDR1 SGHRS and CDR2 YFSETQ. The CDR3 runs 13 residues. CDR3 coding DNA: TGCGCCAGCAGCCCCCCGGAGGGATATGGCTACACCTTC. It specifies CASSPPEGYGYTF.

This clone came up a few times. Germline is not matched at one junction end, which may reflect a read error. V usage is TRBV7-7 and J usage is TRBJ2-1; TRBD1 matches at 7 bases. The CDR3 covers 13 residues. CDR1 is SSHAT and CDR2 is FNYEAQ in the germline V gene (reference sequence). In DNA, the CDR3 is TGTGCTAGCAGCTTGGACAGGACTAATGAGCAGTTCTTC. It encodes CASSLDRTNEQFF.

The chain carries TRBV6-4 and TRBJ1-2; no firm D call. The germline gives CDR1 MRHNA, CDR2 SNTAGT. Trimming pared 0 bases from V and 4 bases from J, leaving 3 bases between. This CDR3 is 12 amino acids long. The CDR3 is CASSDSGYGYTF. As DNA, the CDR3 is TGTGCCAGCAGTGACTCAGGCTATGGCTACACCTTC.

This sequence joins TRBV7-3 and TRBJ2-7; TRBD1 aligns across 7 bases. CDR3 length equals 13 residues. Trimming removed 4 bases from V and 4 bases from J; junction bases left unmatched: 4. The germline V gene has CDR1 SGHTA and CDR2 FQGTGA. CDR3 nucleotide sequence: TGTGCCAGCAGCTCGGACAGGCCTTACGAGCAGTACTTC. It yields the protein CASSSDRPYEQYF.

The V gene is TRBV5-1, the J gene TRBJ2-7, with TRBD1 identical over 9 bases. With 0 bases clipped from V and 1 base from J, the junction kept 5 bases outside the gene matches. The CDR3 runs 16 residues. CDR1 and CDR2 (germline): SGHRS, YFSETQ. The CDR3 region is CASSLGPGQGSYEQYF. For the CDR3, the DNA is TGCGCCAGCAGCTTGGGGCCGGGACAGGGATCCTACGAGCAGTACTTC.

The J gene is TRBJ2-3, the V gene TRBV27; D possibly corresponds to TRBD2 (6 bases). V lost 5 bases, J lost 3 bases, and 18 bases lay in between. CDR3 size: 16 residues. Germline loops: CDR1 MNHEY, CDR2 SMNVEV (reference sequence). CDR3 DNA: TGTGCCAGCAGTCGCCAATATAGCGGCCAAACAGATACGCAGTATTTT. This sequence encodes CASSRQYSGQTDTQYF.

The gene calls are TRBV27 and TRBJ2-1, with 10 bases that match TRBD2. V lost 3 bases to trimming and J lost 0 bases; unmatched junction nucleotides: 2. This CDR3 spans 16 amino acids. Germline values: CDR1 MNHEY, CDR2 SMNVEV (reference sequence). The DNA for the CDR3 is TGTGCCAGCAGTTTTCGACTAGCGGGCTCCTACAATGAGCAGTTCTTC. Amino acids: CASSFRLAGSYNEQFF.

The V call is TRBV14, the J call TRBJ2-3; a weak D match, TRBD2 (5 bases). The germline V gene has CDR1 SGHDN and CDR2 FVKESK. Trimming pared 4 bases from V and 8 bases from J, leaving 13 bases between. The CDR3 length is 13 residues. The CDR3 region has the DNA TGTGCCAGCAGCCCCGGATACGGAGGTACGCAGTATTTT. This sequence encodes CASSPGYGGTQYF.

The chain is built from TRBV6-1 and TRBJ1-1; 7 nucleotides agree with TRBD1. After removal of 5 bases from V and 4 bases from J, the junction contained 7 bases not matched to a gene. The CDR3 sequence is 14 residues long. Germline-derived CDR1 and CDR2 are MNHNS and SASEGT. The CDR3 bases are TGTGCCAGCAGTATACCGGGACAGAGCACTGAAGCTTTCTTT. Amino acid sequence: CASSIPGQSTEAFF.

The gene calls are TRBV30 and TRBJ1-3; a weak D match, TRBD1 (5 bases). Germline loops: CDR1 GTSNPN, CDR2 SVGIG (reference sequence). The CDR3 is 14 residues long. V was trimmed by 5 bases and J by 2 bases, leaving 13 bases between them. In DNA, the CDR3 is TGTGCCTGGGCTAGCCAGGGCCCTGGAAACACCATATATTTT. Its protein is CAWASQGPGNTIYF.

CDR3 region: CASSQGGWEEAFF. The CDR3 bases are TGTGCCAGCAGCCAGGGGGGTTGGGAAGAAGCTTTCTTT. The chain has TRBV14 and TRBJ1-1; D is possibly TRBD1 (5 bases). Trimming removed 3 bases at V and 8 bases at J, with 13 bases between. This CDR3 region has 13 residues. CDR1 and CDR2 from the germline V gene are SGHDN and FVKESK.